This T cell receptor (beta chain) comes out of a study of control samples from healthy donors and cancer patients. Sequencing used immunoSEQ multiplex PCR; TCRdb keeps in-frame clones, though not all of them. The table includes some 74,000 clones, about 94% detected once. Germline-derived CDR1 and CDR2 are ENHRY and SYGVKD. After removal of 6 bases from V and 2 bases from J, the junction contained 7 bases not matched to a gene. This CDR3 is built from 15 residues. The TCR was taken from a woman under 40 in good health. J is TRBJ1-1 and V is TRBV10-3; 9 bases line up with TRBD1. Input material: blood. CDR3 loop: CAIRGQGWSNTEAFF. The CDR3 DNA reads TGTGCCATCAGGGGACAGGGTTGGAGTAACACTGAAGCTTTCTTT.